This T cell receptor (beta chain) derives from a study of blood T cell repertoires in COVID-19. Across the whole study: Donors in the United States, Italy and Spain gave samples during acute or convalescent COVID-19.

Clinical histories supplied by participants themselves formed the basis of cohort assignment. Source study methods: Reference gene primer amplification gave nucleated cell count estimates. TCRdb's copy holds only in-frame clones and misses some; the assay was immunoSEQ multiplex PCR. The V and J calls and clone size come from that table; D and trimming were worked out from the DNA. Counted here are a few hundred thousand clones, approximately 90% occurring once; the ten biggest clones make up over 0.95%. The table lists this clone with a few counts. The sequencing sample was made of PBMCs or T cells enriched from blood (not recorded which). This clonotype was sampled from a man aged 18 to 35 who had recovered from COVID-19.

The CDR3 spells CASSSNRVRNTEAFF. For the CDR3, the DNA is TGTGCCAGCAGCTCTAACAGGGTAAGGAACACTGAAGCTTTCTTT. V usage is TRBV7-8 and J usage is TRBJ1-1, with D perhaps TRBD1 (6 bases). CDR1 is SGHVS and CDR2 is FQNEAQ in the germline V gene. The length of the CDR3 is 15 residues. V gave up 4 bases and J gave up 1 base, with 13 bases separating them.